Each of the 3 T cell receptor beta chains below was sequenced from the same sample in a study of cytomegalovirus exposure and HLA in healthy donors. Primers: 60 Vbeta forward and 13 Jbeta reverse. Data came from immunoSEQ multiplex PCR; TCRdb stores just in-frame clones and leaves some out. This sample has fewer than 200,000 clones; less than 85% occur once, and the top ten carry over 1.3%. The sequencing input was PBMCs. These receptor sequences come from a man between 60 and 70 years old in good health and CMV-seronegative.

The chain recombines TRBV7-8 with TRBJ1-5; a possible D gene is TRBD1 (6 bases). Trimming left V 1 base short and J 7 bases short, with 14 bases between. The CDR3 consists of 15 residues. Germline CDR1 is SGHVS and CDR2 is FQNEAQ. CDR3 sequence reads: CASSLGAGVKQPQHF. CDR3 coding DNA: TGTGCCAGCAGCTTAGGAGCAGGGGTGAAGCAGCCCCAGCATTTT. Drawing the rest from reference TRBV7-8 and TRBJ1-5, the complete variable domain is GAGVSQSPRYKVAKRGQDVALRCDPISGHVSLFWYQQALGQGPEFLTYFQNEAQLDKSGLPSDRFFAERPEGSVSTLKIQRTQQEDSAVYLCASSLGAGVKQPQHFGDGTRLSIL.

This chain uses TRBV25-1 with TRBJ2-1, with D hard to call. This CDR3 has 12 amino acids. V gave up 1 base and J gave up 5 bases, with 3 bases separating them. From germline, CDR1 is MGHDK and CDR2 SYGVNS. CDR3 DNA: TGTGCCAGCAGTGAATTAGACAATGAGCAGTTCTTC. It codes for CASSELDNEQFF.

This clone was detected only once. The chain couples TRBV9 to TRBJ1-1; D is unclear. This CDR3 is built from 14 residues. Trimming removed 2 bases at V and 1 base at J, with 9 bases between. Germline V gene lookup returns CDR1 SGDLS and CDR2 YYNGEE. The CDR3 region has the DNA TGTGCCAGCAGCGTCTCACTAGGGAACACTGAAGCTTTCTTT. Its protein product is CASSVSLGNTEAFF.